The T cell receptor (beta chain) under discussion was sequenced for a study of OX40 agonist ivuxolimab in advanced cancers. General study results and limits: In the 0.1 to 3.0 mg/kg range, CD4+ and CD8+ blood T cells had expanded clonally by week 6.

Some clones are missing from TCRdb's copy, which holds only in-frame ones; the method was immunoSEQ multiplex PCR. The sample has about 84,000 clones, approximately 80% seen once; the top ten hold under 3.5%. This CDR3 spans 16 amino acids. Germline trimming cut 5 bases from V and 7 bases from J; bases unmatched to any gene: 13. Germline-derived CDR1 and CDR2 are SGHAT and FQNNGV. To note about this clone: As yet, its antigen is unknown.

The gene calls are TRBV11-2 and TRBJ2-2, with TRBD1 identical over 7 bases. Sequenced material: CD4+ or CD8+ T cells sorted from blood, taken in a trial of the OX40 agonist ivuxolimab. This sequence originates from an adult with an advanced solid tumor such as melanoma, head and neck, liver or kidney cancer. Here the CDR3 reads CASSQNTGASDGELFF. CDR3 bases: TGTGCCAGCAGCCAAAACACAGGGGCCTCGGACGGGGAGCTGTTTTTT.